This T cell receptor beta chain was obtained from a study of PD-1 blockade in classical Hodgkin lymphoma. All trial patients relapsed after autologous stem cell transplantation. The count of this clone is one. Sequencing was performed with immunoSEQ multiplex PCR; in TCRdb, only in-frame clones are kept and a portion is missing. The sample yields about 25,000 clones, 65% to 90% seen once. The CDR3 is made up of 19 amino acids. Looked up from germline, CDR1 is MRHNA and CDR2 is SNTAGT. Trimming left V 2 bases short and J 0 bases short, with 19 bases between. This specimen was peripheral blood mononuclear cells (PBMCs), taken before the second cycle of nivolumab. The sequence derives from a human donor with classical Hodgkin lymphoma. J is TRBJ1-4 and V is TRBV6-4; D call uncertain. The CDR3 reads CASSDGRLPFITTNEKLFF. CDR3 in DNA: TGTGCCAGCAGTGACGGGAGACTCCCGTTTATCACAACTAATGAAAAACTGTTTTTT.